A single T cell receptor beta chain is shown here with its context. Its antigen remains unidentified. PCR used 60 Vbeta primers and 13 Jbeta primers. In the study's own analysis: A follow-up analysis tallied about 80 million unique TCR beta chains, about 10 million shared. Data came from immunoSEQ multiplex PCR; TCRdb stores just in-frame clones and leaves some out. The D gene and trimming were derived from the DNA, and the V and J assignments and clone size from that table. The table includes roughly 200,000 clones, roughly 80% detected once. The data derive from a study of cytomegalovirus exposure and HLA in healthy donors. The CDR3 runs to 12 residues. Study findings and constraints: Published work reported that the classifier diagnosed cytomegalovirus status with high specificity and sensitivity. Cytomegalovirus association was assigned to 170 or so TCR beta chains.

The source material was PBMCs. The sequence was collected from a woman between 18 and 29 years old in good health and CMV-seronegative. V and J are TRBV21-1 and TRBJ2-7; no check of the table's D call, TRBD1, against the DNA was made. TRBV21-1 is shown as a pseudogene. CDR3 amino acids: CANRDRVYEQYF. DNA for the CDR3: TGTGCCAACCGGGACAGGGTGTACGAGCAGTACTTC.